A selection of T cell receptor beta chains follows, all from one sample in a study of cytomegalovirus exposure and HLA in healthy donors. Assay: immunoSEQ multiplex PCR; the TCRdb copy retains only in-frame clones and omits some. The repertoire holds some 150,000 clones, with roughly 77% as singletons. Sequenced sample: PBMCs. Every receptor here comes from a man aged 40-49 years in good health and CMV-seronegative. Each CDR3 is given with its conserved first and last residue. The order of the fields is clone size, V gene, J gene, D gene, CDR3 DNA, CDR3 protein. D genes are given only for firm matches. A row's size may be missing; if present it is once, few, many or a size class.

abundance: once
v_gene: TRBV29-1
j_gene: TRBJ1-3
d_gene: -
CDR3nt: TGCAGCGTGGGGCAGAGCTCTGGAAACACCATATATTTT
CDR3aa: CSVGQSSGNTIYF

abundance: -
v_gene: TRBV5-1
j_gene: TRBJ2-1
d_gene: -
CDR3nt: TGCGCCAGCAGCTTGTCACAATACAACGAGCAGTTCTTC
CDR3aa: CASSLSQYNEQFF

abundance: -
v_gene: TRBV6-1
j_gene: TRBJ1-5
d_gene: TRBD1
CDR3nt: TGTGCCAGCAGTGCCAGGATCTTAGACAGGGGAGGTCAGCCCCAGCATTTT
CDR3aa: CASSARILDRGGQPQHF

abundance: -
v_gene: TRBV5-1
j_gene: TRBJ1-6
d_gene: TRBD1
CDR3nt: TGCGCCAGCAGTTCCAGGCCGGACAGGGGTAATTCACCCCTCCACTTT
CDR3aa: CASSSRPDRGNSPLHF

abundance: once
v_gene: TRBV21-1
j_gene: TRBJ2-1
d_gene: -
CDR3nt: TGTGCCAGCAGCAAAGCGCGAGGTTCTTTCTCCTACAATGAGCAGTTCTTC
CDR3aa: CASSKARGSFSYNEQFF

abundance: -
v_gene: TRBV12-5
j_gene: TRBJ2-7
d_gene: TRBD1
CDR3nt: TGTGCTAGTGGGTTAGGAGCCGACAGGGGCTCCTACGAGCAGTACTTC
CDR3aa: CASGLGADRGSYEQYF

abundance: -
v_gene: TRBV6-5
j_gene: TRBJ1-4
d_gene: TRBD1
CDR3nt: TGTGCCAGCAGTCGGACAGGGAGTGGAAAACTGTTTTTT
CDR3aa: CASSRTGSGKLFF

abundance: -
v_gene: TRBV14
j_gene: TRBJ2-5
d_gene: -
CDR3nt: TGTGCCAGCAGCCCATCACTAGTTTTCGGTGGGACCCAGTACTTC
CDR3aa: CASSPSLVFGGTQYF

abundance: -
v_gene: TRBV29-1
j_gene: TRBJ1-1
d_gene: TRBD1
CDR3nt: TGCAGCGCTAAGACAGGGGGCAGCACTGAAGCTTTCTTT
CDR3aa: CSAKTGGSTEAFF

abundance: -
v_gene: TRBV5-1
j_gene: TRBJ2-4
d_gene: TRBD1
CDR3nt: TGCGCCAGCAGCCATGGACAGGGCATCTTAGACATTCAGTACTTC
CDR3aa: CASSHGQGILDIQYF

abundance: -
v_gene: TRBV7-8
j_gene: TRBJ1-2
d_gene: -
CDR3nt: TGTGCCAGCAGCTTAGCGACACTGAACTATGGCTACACCTTC
CDR3aa: CASSLATLNYGYTF

abundance: once
v_gene: TRBV15
j_gene: TRBJ1-6
d_gene: TRBD1
CDR3nt: TGTGCCACCAGCAGACCGGGACAGGGCTATAATTCACCCCTCCACTTT
CDR3aa: CATSRPGQGYNSPLHF

abundance: -
v_gene: TRBV5-1
j_gene: TRBJ2-1
d_gene: TRBD1
CDR3nt: TGCGCCAGCAGCTTGAGGACAGGGCCCTACAATGAGCAGTTCTTC
CDR3aa: CASSLRTGPYNEQFF

abundance: once
v_gene: TRBV5-1
j_gene: TRBJ1-2
d_gene: TRBD1
CDR3nt: TGCGCCAGCAGCTTGGAGACAGGGGTATCCGGCTACACCTTC
CDR3aa: CASSLETGVSGYTF

abundance: -
v_gene: TRBV18
j_gene: TRBJ2-5
d_gene: TRBD2
CDR3nt: TGTGCCAGCTCACCTACTAGCGTTGGTAGGGAGACCCAGTACTTC
CDR3aa: CASSPTSVGRETQYF

abundance: few
v_gene: TRBV5-1
j_gene: TRBJ1-3
d_gene: TRBD1
CDR3nt: TGCGCCAGCATGGGGAAGGACAGGGGAGGAAACACCATATATTTT
CDR3aa: CASMGKDRGGNTIYF

abundance: few
v_gene: TRBV6-6
j_gene: TRBJ2-7
d_gene: -
CDR3nt: TGTGCCAGCAGTTATCTCTACTACGAGCAGTACTTC
CDR3aa: CASSYLYYEQYF

abundance: -
v_gene: TRBV7-9
j_gene: TRBJ2-7
d_gene: -
CDR3nt: TGTGCCAGCAGCTCGACCCGGGGGGCACCATCCTACGAGCAGTACTTC
CDR3aa: CASSSTRGAPSYEQYF

abundance: -
v_gene: TRBV5-1
j_gene: TRBJ2-2
d_gene: TRBD1
CDR3nt: TGCGCCAGCAGGTTACCGGGACAGTCGAACACCGGGGAGCTGTTTTTT
CDR3aa: CASRLPGQSNTGELFF

abundance: few
v_gene: TRBV28
j_gene: TRBJ1-4
d_gene: -
CDR3nt: TGTGCCAGCAGTTTCGTCGGTAATGAAAAACTGTTTTTT
CDR3aa: CASSFVGNEKLFF

abundance: -
v_gene: TRBV15
j_gene: TRBJ2-7
d_gene: TRBD1
CDR3nt: TGTGCCACCAGCAGAGAAGGGGACAGTACCTACGAGCAGTACTTC
CDR3aa: CATSREGDSTYEQYF

abundance: -
v_gene: TRBV29-1
j_gene: TRBJ1-2
d_gene: TRBD1
CDR3nt: TGCAGCGTTGAAGATCGCGGGGCCTATCGACAGGGCTATGGCTACACCTTC
CDR3aa: CSVEDRGAYRQGYGYTF

abundance: once
v_gene: TRBV5-4
j_gene: TRBJ2-3
d_gene: -
CDR3nt: TGTGCCAGCAGCTTGGGCGGGCGGACCACAGATACGCAGTATTTT
CDR3aa: CASSLGGRTTDTQYF

abundance: -
v_gene: TRBV14
j_gene: TRBJ2-1
d_gene: TRBD2
CDR3nt: TGTGCCAGCAGCCAGTCTAGCGGGGGGGCCCATGAGCAGTTCTTC
CDR3aa: CASSQSSGGAHEQFF

abundance: few
v_gene: TRBV6-1
j_gene: TRBJ2-2
d_gene: TRBD1
CDR3nt: TGTGCCAGCACCCAACAGGGGGCAATCACCGGGGAGCTGTTTTTT
CDR3aa: CASTQQGAITGELFF

abundance: -
v_gene: TRBV30
j_gene: TRBJ2-2
d_gene: -
CDR3nt: TGTGCCTGGAGCCCGGCCGGGGAGCTGTTTTTT
CDR3aa: CAWSPAGELFF

abundance: -
v_gene: TRBV6-5
j_gene: TRBJ1-2
d_gene: -
CDR3nt: TGTGCCAGCAGTTTTCAGGGGCGCGGCGGCTACACCTTC
CDR3aa: CASSFQGRGGYTF

abundance: once
v_gene: TRBV7-2
j_gene: TRBJ2-6
d_gene: -
CDR3nt: TGTGCCAGCAGCTCCCGTTATACAGGGCACTCTGGGGCCAACGTCCTGACTTTC
CDR3aa: CASSSRYTGHSGANVLTF

abundance: -
v_gene: TRBV7-9
j_gene: TRBJ2-7
d_gene: -
CDR3nt: TGTGCCAGCAGCTTACTCCAGGGGCAGGAGCAGTACTTC
CDR3aa: CASSLLQGQEQYF

abundance: -
v_gene: TRBV5-6
j_gene: TRBJ2-4
d_gene: -
CDR3nt: TGTGCCAGCAGGATCGGACTGGCCAAAAACATTCAGTACTTC
CDR3aa: CASRIGLAKNIQYF

abundance: -
v_gene: TRBV6-5
j_gene: TRBJ2-7
d_gene: TRBD1
CDR3nt: TGTGCCAGCAGGGTTAGGACAGGGGGGTTCTACGAGCAGTACTTC
CDR3aa: CASRVRTGGFYEQYF

abundance: -
v_gene: TRBV27
j_gene: TRBJ2-5
d_gene: -
CDR3nt: TGTGCCAGCAGTTCCCGCCCGACAGTTAGAGAGACCCAGTACTTC
CDR3aa: CASSSRPTVRETQYF

abundance: -
v_gene: TRBV7-9
j_gene: TRBJ2-7
d_gene: -
CDR3nt: TGTGCCAGCAGCTTATGGAGCGGGCACTACGAGCAGTACTTC
CDR3aa: CASSLWSGHYEQYF

abundance: -
v_gene: TRBV4-2
j_gene: TRBJ2-3
d_gene: -
CDR3nt: TGTGCCAGCAGCCAAAGTCTCGCGGTCACAGATACGCAGTATTTT
CDR3aa: CASSQSLAVTDTQYF

abundance: -
v_gene: TRBV29-1
j_gene: TRBJ2-7
d_gene: -
CDR3nt: TGCAGCGTTGAAGAGAGTACCCACGAGCAGTACTTC
CDR3aa: CSVEESTHEQYF

abundance: -
v_gene: TRBV7-6
j_gene: TRBJ2-3
d_gene: TRBD2
CDR3nt: TGTGCCAGCAGCTCCACTAGCGGGGGGGCGGGAGATACGCAGTATTTT
CDR3aa: CASSSTSGGAGDTQYF